This T cell receptor beta chain comes out of a study of blood T cell repertoires in COVID-19. The overall study: Cohort 3 donors were reported recovered after two negative PCRs, clearance, or symptom resolution.

V was pared by 6 bases and J by 3 bases, with 7 bases of the junction left unmatched. CDR3 length equals 15 residues. Germline values: CDR1 MNHEY, CDR2 SVGAGI. This table comes from immunoSEQ multiplex PCR, and its TCRdb copy is limited to in-frame clones, with some not included. Of roughly 190,000 clones in the sample, around 86% were seen once. This clone has just one count. This chain links TRBV6-5 with TRBJ2-1; TRBD2 aligns across 8 bases. Source material: PBMCs or T cells enriched from blood (not recorded which). The receptor was isolated from a woman aged 35 to 49 in a cohort exposed to, infected with or recovered from COVID-19 (not recorded which). The CDR3 coding sequence is TGTGCCAGCAGGGGACTAGACCGACACTACAATGAGCAGTTCTTC. Amino acid sequence: CASRGLDRHYNEQFF.